A selection of T cell receptor beta chains follows, all from one sample in a study of T cell responses to AZD1222 COVID-19 vaccine. Sequencing was performed with immunoSEQ multiplex PCR; in TCRdb, only in-frame clones are kept and a portion is missing. The sample shows 80,000 to 100,000 clones, 70% to 90% of them seen only once. The material was peripheral blood, obtained on day 0 of AZD1222 vaccination. These receptors were collected from an adult in good health. The CDR3 runs from the conserved cysteine through the conserved F or W. The D gene is left open where the match is weak. Expanded clones are given a class, and other clones once, few, many or no size at all.

J	D	size	V	DNA	CDR3
TRBJ2-7	TRBD1	.	TRBV15	TGTGCCACCAGCAGAGATCAGGGGGCTCGTAGGGGCGAGCAGTACTTC	CATSRDQGARRGEQYF
TRBJ1-1	TRBD1	.	TRBV7-9	TGTGCCAGCAGCTTACATACAGGGGGACAAACTGAAGCTTTCTTT	CASSLHTGGQTEAFF
TRBJ2-5	.	once	TRBV7-8	TGTGCCAGCACCTCACTGGAGACCCAGTACTTC	CASTSLETQYF
TRBJ1-5	.	.	TRBV2	TGTGCCAGCAGTGAAGTACAGGGTGGACCCCAGCATTTT	CASSEVQGGPQHF
TRBJ1-1	.	.	TRBV10-3	TGTGCCACGAATGGTGCAGGGGATAACACTGAAGCTTTCTTT	CATNGAGDNTEAFF
TRBJ1-6	.	once	TRBV4-1	TGCGCCAGCAGCCAAGCTTTTATCCATTCACCCCTCCACTTT	CASSQAFIHSPLHF
TRBJ2-6	.	.	TRBV7-9	TGTGCCAGCAGCTTGGTTCCCGGGCCCGGGGCCAACGTCCTGACTTTC	CASSLVPGPGANVLTF
TRBJ2-2	TRBD2	.	TRBV6-5	TGTGCCAGCAGTTACCTATCGGGGGGGCAGGCCGGGGAGCTGTTTTTT	CASSYLSGGQAGELFF
TRBJ2-1	TRBD2	.	TRBV6-5	TGTGCCAGCAGAAGTGGGGGGGGTTACAATGAGCAGTTCTTC	CASRSGGGYNEQFF
TRBJ2-1	.	.	TRBV19	TGTGCCAGTAGTATACACCTCAAGCTCGACAATGAGCAGTTCTTC	CASSIHLKLDNEQFF
TRBJ2-1	TRBD2	.	TRBV6-5	TGTGCCAGCAGTTCGAGCGGGGGCCACTACAATGAGCAGTTCTTC	CASSSSGGHYNEQFF
TRBJ1-1	.	.	TRBV5-1	TGCGCCAGCAGCAGGGAGGCGAACACTGAAGCTTTCTTT	CASSREANTEAFF
TRBJ2-3	TRBD2	once	TRBV9	TGTGCCAGCAACCAGCGGGGGCGTAGCACAGATACGCAGTATTTT	CASNQRGRSTDTQYF
TRBJ1-2	.	.	TRBV6-1	TGTGCCAGCAGTGAAGCAAGGACGGGTCTAGTGTATGGCTACACCTTC	CASSEARTGLVYGYTF
TRBJ2-5	.	once	TRBV20-1	TGCAGTGCTGTCAGGGAGACCCAGTACTTC	CSAVRETQYF
TRBJ1-3	.	.	TRBV5-1	TGCGCCAGCAGTTCACAGGGAACATCAGGAAACACCATATATTTT	CASSSQGTSGNTIYF
TRBJ1-2	.	.	TRBV2	TGTGCCAGCAGTGAAATAGTTTTCACCTTC	CASSEIVFTF
TRBJ1-1	.	.	TRBV30	TGTGCCTGGAGGATTGCGAACACTGAAGCTTTCTTT	CAWRIANTEAFF
TRBJ1-5	.	few	TRBV19	TGTGCCAGTAGTATCGGCCCCCGGGGGGTATCCCTCTCGCTAGGCCACTATAGCAATCAGCCCCAGCATTTT	CASSIGPRGVSLSLGHYSNQPQHF
TRBJ1-6	.	.	TRBV6-5	TGTGCCAGCAGTTACGCAGGGGCCTATAATTCACCCCTCCACTTT	CASSYAGAYNSPLHF
TRBJ1-2	.	.	TRBV4-3	TGCGCCAGCAGCCAGGGAAGGGACTACTTCTATGGCTACACCTTC	CASSQGRDYFYGYTF
TRBJ1-4	TRBD1	.	TRBV28	TGTGCCAGCAGTATGACAGGGGTTCGGGAAAAACTGTTTTTT	CASSMTGVREKLFF
TRBJ2-7	TRBD1	.	TRBV5-6	TGTGCCAGCAGCTGGGGGACGGGGACAGGGGTTGTCGAGCAGTACTTC	CASSWGTGTGVVEQYF
TRBJ2-1	.	.	TRBV19	TGTGCCAGTAGCGGGACTCGGCCTCCTGGGGAGCAGTTCTTC	CASSGTRPPGEQFF
TRBJ1-6	.	.	TRBV25-1	TGTGCCAGCCGGGACACTTCTAATTCACCCCTCCACTTT	CASRDTSNSPLHF
TRBJ1-1	.	.	TRBV6-6	TGTGCCAGCAGTTACGAAGGGAAGAACACTGAAGCTTTCTTT	CASSYEGKNTEAFF
TRBJ2-4	TRBD1	.	TRBV5-4	TGTGCCAGCAGCTACCACAGGGGAGTAGCCAAAAACATTCAGTACTTC	CASSYHRGVAKNIQYF
TRBJ2-5	.	.	TRBV19	TGTGCCAGTAGCCCCGGACTCTCCGGGTCCCAGTACTTC	CASSPGLSGSQYF
TRBJ2-2	.	.	TRBV5-6	TGTGCCAGCAGCTTGGTGGCGAACACCGGGGAGCTGTTTTTT	CASSLVANTGELFF
TRBJ1-1	TRBD1	.	TRBV5-1	TGCGCCAGCAGTCGTACAGAGGGGGCGAGGGCTGAAGCTTTCTTT	CASSRTEGARAEAFF
TRBJ2-5	.	once	TRBV4-1	TGCGCCAGCAGCCAAGAAGGGAACGGGTGGGAGACCCAGTACTTC	CASSQEGNGWETQYF
TRBJ2-5	.	.	TRBV7-7	TGTGCCAGCAGCTTAGGGGGGCAAGAGACCCAGTACTTC	CASSLGGQETQYF
TRBJ2-1	TRBD2	few	TRBV19	TGTGCCAGTAGTATCCCGGGACTAGCACACAATGAGCAGTTCTTC	CASSIPGLAHNEQFF
TRBJ1-1	.	.	TRBV12-3/TRBV12-4	TGTGCCAGCAGTATCAACGCGGACACTGAAGCTTTCTTT	CASSINADTEAFF
TRBJ1-6	.	.	TRBV4-1	TGCGCCAGCAGCCAAGATGGGGGACAACGGAATTCACCCCTCCACTTT	CASSQDGGQRNSPLHF
TRBJ1-1	.	.	TRBV30	TGTGCCTGGAACGAACAATTGAACACTGAAGCTTTCTTT	CAWNEQLNTEAFF
TRBJ1-4	TRBD1	.	TRBV7-6	TGTGCCAGCAGCTTACAGGGGGCCTCAACTAATGAAAAACTGTTTTTT	CASSLQGASTNEKLFF
TRBJ2-1	TRBD1	.	TRBV29-1	TGCAGCGTTGAAGGCCCCGGGACAGGGCATTCCTACAATGAGCAGTTCTTC	CSVEGPGTGHSYNEQFF
TRBJ2-1	.	few	TRBV12-3/TRBV12-4	TGTGCCAGCAGTAGGAGGGTTGAGCAGTTCTTC	CASSRRVEQFF
TRBJ1-3	TRBD1	.	TRBV5-1	TGCGCCAGCAGCTTTGGGACAGGGAGGCCCGAGGCTGGAAACACCATATATTTT	CASSFGTGRPEAGNTIYF
TRBJ1-5	.	.	TRBV7-8	TGTGCCAGCAGCTCGGGCCCCAGAAATACTTATAGCAATCAGCCCCAGCATTTT	CASSSGPRNTYSNQPQHF
TRBJ2-7	TRBD1	.	TRBV6-2/TRBV6-3	TGTGCCAGCAGTTACGGGGACAGTGGAACCTACGAGCAGTACTTC	CASSYGDSGTYEQYF
TRBJ2-2	TRBD2	.	TRBV6-1	TGTGCCAGCAGTGAAGGCGATAGGCTAGCGGTCCCCGGGGAGCTGTTTTTT	CASSEGDRLAVPGELFF
TRBJ1-1	TRBD1	.	TRBV5-6	TGTGCCAGCAGCGTAACAGGGGTCGGCACTGAAGCTTTCTTT	CASSVTGVGTEAFF
TRBJ1-1	TRBD1	.	TRBV29-1	TGCAGCTCGACAGGGTGGGGGAACACTGAAGCTTTCTTT	CSSTGWGNTEAFF
TRBJ1-1	TRBD1	.	TRBV13	TGTGCCAGCAGCTTCTTCACAGGGGGCGTTGGTGGCACTGAAGCTTTCTTT	CASSFFTGGVGGTEAFF
TRBJ2-1	TRBD2	.	TRBV6-5	TGTGCCAGCAGTCACTTTAGCGGGGGGGCGCACATTGAGCAGTTCTTC	CASSHFSGGAHIEQFF
TRBJ1-5	.	.	TRBV15	TGTGCCACCAGCAGAGATGGGGGGCAGGGTCAGCCCCAGCATTTT	CATSRDGGQGQPQHF
TRBJ2-2	TRBD2	.	TRBV5-4	TGTGCCAGCAGCTTAAGGCGGGGAGGGACCGGGGAGCTGTTTTTT	CASSLRRGGTGELFF
TRBJ1-6	.	once	TRBV2	TGTGCCAGCAATCTGTTGTTTAAGCCCCTCCACTTT	CASNLLFKPLHF
TRBJ1-2	TRBD1	once	TRBV6-5	TGTGCCAGCAGTTACCGTCCCCGGGACAGCGATGGCTACACCTTC	CASSYRPRDSDGYTF
TRBJ1-5	.	few	TRBV6-5	TGTGCCAGCAGTTTTTCCGGGGGAGGTCAGCCCCAGCATTTT	CASSFSGGGQPQHF
TRBJ2-7	.	.	TRBV6-2/TRBV6-3	TGTGCCAGCAGTTACAGCCAGGGTCCCTACTACGAGCAGTACTTC	CASSYSQGPYYEQYF
TRBJ2-7	TRBD1	.	TRBV19	TGTGCCACCAAAAGGACAGGGGACTCCTACGAGCAGTACTTC	CATKRTGDSYEQYF
TRBJ2-2	.	.	TRBV19	TGTGCCAGTAGTTCGGCAGGGATCGGGGAGCTGTTTTTT	CASSSAGIGELFF
TRBJ2-2	.	.	TRBV3-1/TRBV3-2	TGTGCCAGCAGCCAAGGCGGGAACACCGGGGAGCTGTTTTTT	CASSQGGNTGELFF
TRBJ2-2	TRBD2	.	TRBV6-2/TRBV6-3	TGTGCCAGCAGTTACTCAACAGCGGGGGGCGCCGGGGAGCTGTTTTTT	CASSYSTAGGAGELFF
TRBJ1-1	.	.	TRBV11-2	TGTGCCAGCAGCTTGGGACAAGGGGTGTGGGCTTTCTTT	CASSLGQGVWAFF
TRBJ1-5	.	once	TRBV18	TGTGCCAGCTCACCAGAGGTTTCAGGGAGCAATCAGCCCCAGCATTTT	CASSPEVSGSNQPQHF
TRBJ2-3	TRBD2	.	TRBV3-1/TRBV3-2	TGTGCCAGCAGCCAAAGGCCAGCGGGGGGGCCCGGGGGCACAGATACGCAGTATTTT	CASSQRPAGGPGGTDTQYF